This TCR beta chain is from a study of blood T cells in healthy people across ages. Overall study results and limits: Samples with more naive T cells showed higher observed beta diversity.

Aged about 6 to 95, donors were systemically healthy Caucasians from Russia. Germline V CDR1 and CDR2: SQVTM, ANQGSEA. V was trimmed by 7 bases and J by 0 bases, leaving 10 bases between them. The CDR3 has 13 residues. Concerning this clonotype: Its antigen remains unidentified.

Together with a sample-barcoded 5' primer, a J-beta primer mix was included in a second PCR lasting about 7 to 11 cycles. A template-switch adaptor with 12 random nucleotides tagged each cDNA molecule. Every individual sample yielded 2.5 million or more paired-end reads (each containing CDR3). One entry per CDR3 protein results from TCRdb running MiXCR on the 5' RACE reads. Of hundreds of thousands of distinct CDR3 sequences detected, approximately 49% appear once; the ten largest clones hold 25% to 35%. This TCR derives from a woman aged 60-75 years in good health. V is TRBV29-1 and J is TRBJ2-1, with D tentatively TRBD2 (6 bases). The sequencing input was blood. The CDR3 nucleotides are TGCAGCGGGCTGGGGGGCTCCTACAATGAGCAGTTCTTC. It specifies CSGLGGSYNEQFF.